Following are 14 T cell receptor beta chains from one sample sequenced in a study of blood T cell repertoires in COVID-19. Assay used: immunoSEQ multiplex PCR; TCRdb lists only in-frame clones, some missing. The sample has 90,000 to 130,000 clones, approximately 70% seen once. The specimen sequenced was peripheral blood. These receptors all come from a woman aged 55-69 years with acute or convalescent COVID-19.

The chain links TRBV7-3 to TRBJ2-2; the D is unclear. CDR1 is SGHTA and CDR2 is FQGTGA in the germline V gene. CDR3 size: 15 residues. The V and J ends lost 1 base and 0 bases respectively, with 6 bases between them. The CDR3 loop reads CASSLSRSNTGELFF. In DNA, the CDR3 is TGTGCCAGCAGCTTAAGCAGGTCGAACACCGGGGAGCTGTTTTTT. Drawing the rest from reference TRBV7-3 and TRBJ2-2, the complete variable domain is GAGVSQTPSNKVTEKGKYVELRCDPISGHTALYWYRQSLGQGPEFLIYFQGTGAADDSGLPNDRFFAVRPEGSVSTLKIQRTERGDSAVYLCASSLSRSNTGELFFGEGSRLTVL.

J is TRBJ1-1 and V is TRBV16, with a tentative D call TRBD1 (5 bases). CDR1 is KGHSY and CDR2 is FQNENV in the germline V gene. The CDR3 extends over 13 amino acids. V was cut by 7 bases and J by 4 bases, with 13 bases left in between. CDR3 protein: CASTRARGTEAFF. In DNA form, the CDR3 reads TGTGCCAGCACCCGCGCTAGGGGCACTGAAGCTTTCTTT.

The J gene is TRBJ2-5, the V gene TRBV28, with a weak D call TRBD2 (6 bases). CDR1 and CDR2 from the germline V gene are MDHEN and SYDVKM. Between the trimmed V and J ends, which lost 6 bases and 6 bases, there was a span of 17 bases. The CDR3 extends over 14 amino acids. The chain's CDR3 is CASSPQGAGKTQYF. CDR3 DNA: TGTGCCAGCAGCCCCCAGGGTGCGGGGAAGACCCAGTACTTC.

The chain links TRBV7-9 to TRBJ1-4; 7 positions match TRBD1. CDR3 size: 15 residues. Germline values: CDR1 SEHNR, CDR2 FQNEAQ (reference sequence). Unmatched junction bases numbered 6, after V lost 1 base and J lost 7 bases. The CDR3 sequence: CASSLDRGWGEKLFF. The CDR3 region has the DNA TGTGCCAGCAGCTTAGACAGGGGATGGGGTGAAAAACTGTTTTTT.

This sequence joins TRBV28 and TRBJ2-7; no reliable D call. CDR1 and CDR2 from the germline V gene are MDHEN and SYDVKM. The CDR3 loop spans 13 amino acids. Trimming stripped 4 bases from V and 3 bases from J, with 10 bases between. Written as DNA, the CDR3 is TGTGCCAGCAGTTCCACTTCTTACTACGAGCAGTACTTC. Protein sequence: CASSSTSYYEQYF. The variable domain in full, with the rest retrieved from reference TRBV28 and TRBJ2-7, is DVKVTQSSRYLVKRTGEKVFLECVQDMDHENMFWYRQDPGLGLRLIYFSYDVKMKEKGDIPEGYSVSREKKERFSLILESASTNQTSMYLCASSSTSYYEQYFGPGTRLTVT.

The V gene is TRBV28, the J gene TRBJ1-2, with D perhaps TRBD1 (5 bases). V lost 10 bases and J lost 5, with 17 bases in between. Germline V CDR1 and CDR2: MDHEN, SYDVKM. The CDR3 runs 13 residues. In nucleotides, the CDR3 is TGTGCCACCCGGACATCCAATTGGTATGGCTACACCTTC. Its translation: CATRTSNWYGYTF.

V and J are TRBV5-4 and TRBJ1-5, with D possibly matching TRBD1 (5 bases). Germline V CDR1 and CDR2: SGHNT, YYREEE (reference sequence). V was clipped by 4 bases and J by 4 bases, with 12 bases between them. CDR3 length: 14 amino acids. CDR3 protein: CASSDSRQNQPQHF. DNA for the CDR3: TGTGCCAGCAGCGACTCACGACAGAATCAGCCCCAGCATTTT.

This clone was seen a single time. The chain links TRBV6-2 or TRBV6-3 to TRBJ1-5; D is uncertain. This CDR3 has 16 residues. Germline CDR1 reads MNHEY; CDR2 reads SVGEGT. V gave up 5 bases and J gave up 3 bases, with 17 bases separating them. CDR3 amino acids: CASSAGIWSLNQPQHF. As DNA, the CDR3 is TGTGCCAGCAGTGCGGGGATATGGAGCCTCAATCAGCCCCAGCATTTT.

This clone was observed a few times. This sequence joins TRBV19 and TRBJ1-5; 8 nucleotides agree with TRBD1. The CDR3 contains 14 residues. The V and J ends lost 8 bases and 9 bases, in that order; junction bases with no gene match: 12. From germline, CDR1 is LNHDA and CDR2 SQIVND (reference sequence). For the CDR3, the DNA is TGTGCCAGTGGACAGGGCGCGGTGGGGGGGCCCCAGCATTTT. Translation gives CASGQGAVGGPQHF.

This clone occurred a few times. This chain uses TRBV2 with TRBJ2-7; 12 bases are a match to TRBD2. The CDR3 covers 15 residues. Germline CDR1 SNHLY, CDR2 FYNNEI. Trimming at V came to 4 bases and at J to 3 bases, leaving 4 bases not matched to a gene. The DNA for the CDR3 is TGTGCCAGCAGTGTGGCTAGCGGGGGGGGCTACGAGCAGTACTTC. Protein product: CASSVASGGGYEQYF.

The chain has TRBV14 and TRBJ1-5, with TRBD1 matching 7 bases. The germline V gene has CDR1 SGHDN and CDR2 FVKESK. This CDR3 spans 21 amino acids. Unmatched junction bases numbered 18, after V lost 1 base and J lost 0 bases. The chain's CDR3 is CASSQGMGQTKLQYSNQPQHF. DNA of the CDR3: TGTGCCAGCAGCCAAGGAATGGGACAGACAAAGTTACAATATAGCAATCAGCCCCAGCATTTT.

The chain employs TRBV7-9 and TRBJ2-5; TRBD2 aligns across 7 bases. There are 16 residues in the CDR3. Trimming at V came to 5 bases and at J to 2 bases, leaving 11 bases not matched to a gene. Germline CDR1 SEHNR, CDR2 FQNEAQ (reference sequence). Here the CDR3 reads CASSPRGSGDQETQYF. Written as DNA, the CDR3 is TGTGCCAGCAGCCCCCGGGGGAGCGGGGATCAAGAGACCCAGTACTTC.

This chain uses TRBV3-1 (or the pseudogene TRBV3-2) with TRBJ2-1; the match to TRBD2 covers 10 bases. This CDR3 has 14 amino acids. Per the germline V gene, CDR1 is LGHDT and CDR2 is YNNKEL (reference sequence). V lost 6 bases, J lost 6 bases, and 5 bases stayed unmatched. CDR3 nucleotides: TGTGCCAGCAGGATGCTAGCGGGGGCCAATGAGCAGTTCTTC. Translating it yields CASRMLAGANEQFF.

The chain uses TRBV25-1 and TRBJ1-2, with 7 nucleotides matching TRBD1. The CDR3 contains 13 residues. V shed 3 bases and J 7 bases; nucleotides not matched to a gene: 5. Germline V lookup: CDR1 MGHDK, CDR2 SYGVNS. DNA of the CDR3: TGTGCCAGCAGTGAGACAGGGACAAGTGGCTACACCTTC. Residues: CASSETGTSGYTF.